This entry lists 32 T cell receptor beta chains sequenced from one sample in a study of a mutant IDH1 vaccine in newly diagnosed glioma. The antigens these receptors bind are not known. Time point in this sample: week 5, during vaccination. Doses comprised 300 ug of mutant IDH1 20-mer peptide each, plus topical imiquimod. Profiled with immunoSEQ multiplex PCR; TCRdb holds only in-frame clones, not every one. The sample has about 53,000 clones; roughly 82% are singletons. This specimen consisted of PBMCs, obtained from a glioma patient whose treatment included an IDH1 peptide vaccine. These receptors originate from a woman aged 18-29 years with glioma. Some clones in this sample may be carry-over from other donors' samples.

The J gene is TRBJ1-1, the V gene TRBV5-6; D is possibly TRBD1 (5 bases). Germline-derived CDR1 and CDR2 are SGHDT and YYEEEE. This CDR3 has 14 amino acids. Trimming removed 4 bases at V and 6 bases at J, with 16 bases between. The DNA for the CDR3 is TGTGCCAGCAGCCTTTTGACAGTAGGCGCTGAAGCTTTCTTT. As protein: CASSLLTVGAEAFF.

A single count supports this clone. The chain carries TRBV27 and TRBJ1-1; D uncertain. V shed 3 bases and J shed 1 base, with 6 bases lying between them. Germline lookup yields CDR1 MNHEY and CDR2 SMNVEV (reference sequence). The CDR3 totals 13 residues. The CDR3 coding sequence is TGTGCCAGCAGTTTGAGCAGGAACACTGAAGCTTTCTTT. It is translated as CASSLSRNTEAFF.

The chain joins TRBV27 to TRBJ1-2; TRBD1 matches 10 bases. The CDR3 spans 14 residues. Germline CDR1 is MNHEY and CDR2 is SMNVEV (reference sequence). Trimming removed 7 bases from V and 8 bases from J; junction bases left unmatched: 10. CDR3 in amino acids: CASTSGTGVRGYTF. The CDR3 DNA is TGTGCCAGCACCTCCGGGACAGGGGTTCGAGGCTACACCTTC.

CDR3 sequence reads: CASSGGTGPKHF. CDR3 coding DNA: TGTGCCAGCAGCGGGGGGACAGGCCCTAAACATTTT. This chain links TRBV5-4 with TRBJ1-5, with 8 bases matching TRBD1. The CDR3 covers 12 residues. Germline-derived CDR1 and CDR2 are SGHNT and YYREEE (reference sequence). V lost 4 bases and J lost 16; bases outside the gene matches: 10.

This clone was observed once. The rearrangement uses TRBV5-1 and TRBJ2-7; D call uncertain. Germline V lookup: CDR1 SGHRS, CDR2 YFSETQ. The CDR3 is 14 amino acids. Trimming shortened V by 1 base and J by 1 base, and 9 bases separated the two germline ends. CDR3 in amino acids: CASSLNSLSYEQYF. The CDR3 coding sequence is TGCGCCAGCAGCTTGAATTCTTTATCCTACGAGCAGTACTTC.

The chain is built from TRBV10-3 and TRBJ2-3; D is possibly TRBD2 (7 bases). The germline V gene encodes CDR1 ENHRY and CDR2 SYGVKD. Trimming cost V 5 bases and J 5 bases, with 20 bases left between them. The CDR3 sequence is 16 residues long. CDR3 DNA: TGTGCCATCAGTCCGTCAGTGGGGGGGCGGAGAGATACGCAGTATTTT. It translates to CAISPSVGGRRDTQYF.

This sequence joins TRBV27 and TRBJ2-7; 9 bases fit TRBD2. The junction had 5 bases not matched to a gene; V was cut back by 5 bases and J by 0 bases. The CDR3 has 15 residues. Germline values: CDR1 MNHEY, CDR2 SMNVEV (reference sequence). The CDR3 nucleotides are TGTGCCAGCAGTCTCGTAGCGGGGGCCTCCTACGAGCAGTACTTC. It yields the protein CASSLVAGASYEQYF.

The chain links TRBV19 to TRBJ2-1, with 11 bases lining up with TRBD1. This CDR3 has 15 residues. Germline lookup yields CDR1 LNHDA and CDR2 SQIVND (reference sequence). V shed 5 bases and J 3 bases; nucleotides not matched to a gene: 3. CDR3 loop: CASSPGTGGYNEQFF. CDR3 DNA sequence: TGTGCCAGTAGTCCAGGGACAGGGGGCTACAATGAGCAGTTCTTC.

A single count supports this clone. The chain's CDR3 is CASSYGQGSNEKLFF. CDR3 nucleotides: TGTGCCAGCAGTTACGGGCAAGGCAGCAATGAAAAACTGTTTTTT. The V and J genes are TRBV6-5 and TRBJ1-4, with unresolved D. The CDR3 has 15 amino acids. Trimming took 2 bases from V and 5 from J, leaving 12 bases between them. Germline V gives CDR1 MNHEY, CDR2 SVGAGI.

The V call is TRBV5-4, the J call TRBJ2-5; 9 nucleotides align to TRBD2. There are 15 residues in the CDR3. Germline V gene data show CDR1 as SGHNT and CDR2 as YYREEE (reference sequence). After removal of 10 bases from V and 2 bases from J, the junction contained 12 bases not matched to a gene. For the CDR3, the DNA is TGTGCCGGCCAGGGTATGGCGGGAGGGCAAGAGACCCAGTACTTC. As protein: CAGQGMAGGQETQYF.

The chain recombines TRBV30 with TRBJ1-5; 7 bases map to TRBD1. The ends lost 5 bases at V and 0 bases at J; junction bases unmatched: 1. The CDR3 runs to 13 residues. Germline CDR1 reads GTSNPN; CDR2 reads SVGIG (reference sequence). CDR3 protein: CAWGQDSNQPQHF. In DNA, the CDR3 is TGTGCCTGGGGACAGGATAGCAATCAGCCCCAGCATTTT.

V and J are TRBV5-4 and TRBJ2-1, with D hard to call. CDR1 SGHNT and CDR2 YYREEE come from the germline V gene (reference sequence). The length of the CDR3 is 12 residues. Trimming took 3 bases from V and 5 from J, leaving 6 bases between them. The CDR3 DNA is TGTGCCAGCAGCTACTTCGACAATGAGCAGTTCTTC. It specifies CASSYFDNEQFF.

In nucleotides, the CDR3 is TGTGCCAGCAGCTTAGTGGACAGGGCAGGCTACGAGCAGTACTTC. Translation: CASSLVDRAGYEQYF. The chain employs TRBV7-8 and TRBJ2-7, with 8 bases lining up with TRBD1. The CDR3 consists of 15 residues. V trimming: 1 base; J trimming: 3 bases; junction bases outside the gene matches: 5. Germline CDR1 SGHVS, CDR2 FQNEAQ.

CDR3 bases: TGCGCCAGCAGCCCCAGGGACAGGGAGGGGCAAGAGACCCAGTACTTC. Protein product: CASSPRDREGQETQYF. V is TRBV5-1 and J is TRBJ2-5; 9 bases line up with TRBD1. The CDR3 loop spans 16 amino acids. The junction had 9 bases not matched to a gene; V was cut back by 4 bases and J by 2 bases. Germline lookup yields CDR1 SGHRS and CDR2 YFSETQ.

In its sample, this clone was seen once. J is TRBJ1-2 and V is TRBV6-5, with 9 nucleotides matching TRBD1. CDR3 length: 12 amino acids. V shed 5 bases and J 13 bases; nucleotides not matched to a gene: 8. Germline V gene sequence: CDR1 MNHEY, CDR2 SVGAGI. The CDR3 DNA reads TGTGCCAGCAGTACCACAGGGGGCATCGGCACCTTC. It translates to CASSTTGGIGTF.

This clone came up once. The rearrangement links TRBV19 to TRBJ1-2, with D perhaps matching TRBD1 (5 bases). Germline assignment: CDR1 LNHDA and CDR2 SQIVND (reference sequence). The V gene lost 9 bases and the J gene lost 6 bases, with 17 bases spanning the gap. The length of the CDR3 is 13 residues. The CDR3 is CASHSGRPNGYTF. CDR3 nucleotide sequence: TGTGCCAGCCACTCGGGGCGACCCAATGGCTACACCTTC.

This sequence joins TRBV7-2 and TRBJ2-3; D call uncertain. The CDR3 covers 12 residues. Trimming took 2 bases from V and 7 from J, leaving 7 bases between them. In germline, CDR1 is SGHTA, CDR2 FQGNSA. The CDR3 DNA is TGTGCCAGCAGCTTATCCGAGTATACGCAGTATTTT. Amino acids: CASSLSEYTQYF. Complete variable domain (other parts from reference TRBV7-2 and TRBJ2-3): GAGVSQSPSNKVTEKGKDVELRCDPISGHTALYWYRQSLGQGLEFLIYFQGNSAPDKSGLPSDRFSAERTGGSVSTLTIQRTQQEDSAVYLCASSLSEYTQYFGPGTRLTVL.

CDR3 residues: CASSMGAGANVLTF. CDR3 nucleotides: TGTGCCAGCAGTATGGGGGCTGGGGCCAACGTCCTGACTTTC. This chain joins TRBV6-5 and TRBJ2-6, with D perhaps assigned TRBD1 or TRBD2 (5 bases each). The length of the CDR3 is 14 residues. Looked up from germline, CDR1 is MNHEY and CDR2 is SVGAGI. Trimming shortened V by 5 bases and J by 2 bases, and 7 bases separated the two germline ends.

V is TRBV19 and J is TRBJ2-2, with a weak D call TRBD1 (6 bases). Germline-derived CDR1 and CDR2 are LNHDA and SQIVND (reference sequence). V lost 10 bases, J lost 2 bases, and 17 bases lay in between. This CDR3 has 15 amino acids. The CDR3 DNA sequence: TGTGCCACCCACCCAACCGGGACAAACACCGGGGAGCTGTTTTTT. It translates to CATHPTGTNTGELFF.

V usage is TRBV6-4 and J usage is TRBJ2-2; no reliable D call. The V end lost 5 bases, the J end lost 0 bases, and 7 bases lay between the germline ends. CDR1 is MRHNA and CDR2 is SNTAGT in the germline V gene. The CDR3 runs 14 residues. The DNA of the CDR3 is TGTGCCAGCAGTCTCCGAGCGAACACCGGGGAGCTGTTTTTT. It is translated as CASSLRANTGELFF.

The chain is built from TRBV10-1 and TRBJ2-2; D gene unclear. The CDR3 is made up of 17 amino acids. Deletions cut 5 bases from V and 2 bases from J, with 18 bases between. Germline CDR1 WNHNN, CDR2 SYGVQD (reference sequence). This CDR3 is CASSPRALGGNTGELFF. The DNA of the CDR3 is TGCGCCAGCAGTCCCCGGGCCCTAGGCGGCAACACCGGGGAGCTGTTTTTT.

The chain is built from TRBV4-3 and TRBJ1-6, with 9 bases aligning to TRBD1. V was clipped by 0 bases and J by 10 bases; unmatched bases: 7. Germline-derived CDR1 and CDR2 are LGHNA and YSLEER. CDR3 size: 16 residues. The CDR3: CASSQDLDGQGSPLHF. As DNA, the CDR3 is TGCGCCAGCAGCCAAGATCTAGATGGACAGGGGTCACCCCTCCACTTT.

The V call is TRBV4-1, the J call TRBJ2-1; 8 bases are a match to TRBD1. The trim removed 2 bases at V and 6 bases at J, leaving 6 bases unmatched. The CDR3 has 15 residues. The germline V gene encodes CDR1 MGHRA and CDR2 YSYEKL. CDR3: CASSQSGTGVNEQFF. The CDR3 bases are TGCGCCAGCAGCCAATCCGGGACAGGTGTCAATGAGCAGTTCTTC.

This sequence joins TRBV4-1 and TRBJ1-5, with D unclear. The germline V gene has CDR1 MGHRA and CDR2 YSYEKL. Trimming removed 0 bases at V and 5 bases at J, with 11 bases between. There are 15 residues in the CDR3. In nucleotides, the CDR3 is TGCGCCAGCAGCCAAGATCTAAACAGCTATCAGCCCCAGCATTTT. It translates to CASSQDLNSYQPQHF.

The chain's CDR3 is CASSPRGGLANNEQFF. The CDR3 DNA reads as TGTGCCAGCAGCCCCCGAGGAGGGCTAGCGAACAATGAGCAGTTCTTC. The chain is built from TRBV14 and TRBJ2-1, with D perhaps matching TRBD2 (6 bases). Trimming stripped 4 bases from V and 5 bases from J, with 18 bases between. Germline V gives CDR1 SGHDN, CDR2 FVKESK. There are 16 residues in the CDR3.

J is TRBJ1-2 and V is TRBV29-1; 8 bases line up with TRBD1. This CDR3 has 15 residues. Germline CDR1 and CDR2: SQVTM and ANQGSEA. Germline trimming cut 7 bases from V and 6 bases from J; bases unmatched to any gene: 16. The CDR3 coding sequence is TGCAGCGCCGAGGGTGGGACAGGAGTTTTTGATGGCTACACCTTC. Protein sequence: CSAEGGTGVFDGYTF.

This chain uses TRBV19 with TRBJ1-2; 9 bases are shared with TRBD1. Germline CDR1 reads LNHDA; CDR2 reads SQIVND (reference sequence). The CDR3 extends over 13 amino acids. V lost 4 bases to trimming and J lost 6 bases; unmatched junction nucleotides: 3. As DNA, the CDR3 is TGTGCCAGTAGTAGACAGGGGGGAGATGGCTACACCTTC. It codes for CASSRQGGDGYTF.

The CDR3 loop reads CASSQDNAFGRMNTEAFF. In DNA, the CDR3 is TGCGCCAGCAGCCAAGATAATGCGTTCGGGAGGATGAACACTGAAGCTTTCTTT. This sequence joins TRBV4-1 and TRBJ1-1, with no clear D. The V gene lost 0 bases and the J gene lost 0 bases, with 17 bases spanning the gap. The germline V gene has CDR1 MGHRA and CDR2 YSYEKL. CDR3 length: 18 residues.

The sample holds one count of this clone. The chain has TRBV27 and TRBJ1-1; TRBD1 is a possible D gene (5 bases). This CDR3 spans 14 amino acids. Trimming removed 5 bases at V and 3 bases at J, with 13 bases between. CDR1 and CDR2 from the germline V gene are MNHEY and SMNVEV (reference sequence). CDR3 in DNA: TGTGCCAGCAGTACCCTTTTGGGGGACACTGAAGCTTTCTTT. Its protein product is CASSTLLGDTEAFF.

This clone was counted between two and nine times. The CDR3 DNA follows: TGTGCCAGCAGCCAAAGGGGTGCGGGGGCGCGACAAGAGACCCAGTACTTC. It is translated as CASSQRGAGARQETQYF. The chain has TRBV14 and TRBJ2-5; D may be TRBD2 (7 bases). With 2 bases removed from V and 2 bases from J, the gap between germline ends came to 18 bases. Germline V gene lookup returns CDR1 SGHDN and CDR2 FVKESK. CDR3 length: 17 amino acids.

This clone came up once. The chain joins TRBV7-8 to TRBJ1-3; TRBD1 might be the D (5 bases). Trimming removed 2 bases from V and 0 bases from J, with 14 bases in between. The CDR3 has 17 amino acids. Germline lookup yields CDR1 SGHVS and CDR2 FQNEAQ. The CDR3 bases are TGTGCCAGCAGCTTAATGGGGCAGGGAGCCTCTGGAAACACCATATATTTT. This codes for CASSLMGQGASGNTIYF.

V and J are TRBV2 and TRBJ1-4, with a weak D call TRBD1 (5 bases). The germline V and J ends were trimmed by 8 bases and 0 bases, with 13 bases remaining between them. This CDR3 contains 15 residues. CDR1 SNHLY and CDR2 FYNNEI come from the germline V gene. CDR3 nucleotide sequence: TGTGCCAGCGGGGGGACGGTCGCAACTAATGAAAAACTGTTTTTT. It is translated as CASGGTVATNEKLFF.